The present entry profiles one TCR beta chain with its context. Antigen: not known. The sample is drawn from a study of cytomegalovirus exposure and HLA in healthy donors. Turning to the study itself: From donors who were HLA-typed, an early data release held about 85 million unique TCRs. Out of 398 genotyped donors, about 84% belonged to the Caucasian-associated ancestry cluster. General study points: Using a false discovery rate of 0.05, a later analysis showed that 16,951 TCR beta sequences were associated with HLA alleles. Analysis performed later showed TCR beta chains linked to HLA being more clonally expanded than equally common others.

This PCR relied on a set of 60 Vbeta primers and 13 Jbeta primers. This table comes from immunoSEQ multiplex PCR, and its TCRdb copy is limited to in-frame clones, with some not included. The table has over 150,000 clones, around 80% seen once; the top ten hold around 7.2%. This clonotype originated in a man younger than 40 in good health and CMV-seropositive. The sequenced material came from PBMCs.

The CDR3 coding sequence is TGTGCCAGCAGCTTAGATTTCGCCAGAGAGACCCAGTACTTC. Translation gives CASSLDFARETQYF. The V gene is TRBV11-2, the J gene TRBJ2-5; D ambiguous. Germline CDR1 SGHAT, CDR2 FQNNGV. Trimming shortened V by 0 bases and J by 4 bases, and 9 bases separated the two germline ends. This CDR3 is 14 amino acids long.